The 5 T cell receptor beta chains in this list originate from one sample, sequenced in a study of Graves' ophthalmopathy and Graves' hyperthyroidism. TCR beta CDR3 amplification used RNA transcripts. HTBI-primed RT-PCR formed the first round, and a multiplex PCR formed the second. Each CDR3 protein gets one entry after TCRdb re-called the multiplex PCR reads with MiXCR. The profile shows roughly 600,000 distinct CDR3 sequences, roughly 40% of them singletons. The sequenced sample consisted of peripheral blood or thyroid tissue (not recorded which). Receptors were obtained from an adult man with Graves' hyperthyroidism.

The table lists this clonotype with many counts. This chain uses TRBV11-2 with TRBJ2-6, with D tentatively TRBD1 (5 bases). This CDR3 has 18 amino acids. The V end was cut by 4 bases, the J end by 2 bases, with 18 bases between. The germline gives CDR1 SGHAT, CDR2 FQNNGV. As DNA, the CDR3 is TGTGCCAGCAGCTCGAGGAATAAGGGGATAGCTGGGGCCAACGTCCTGACTTTC. Residues: CASSSRNKGIAGANVLTF.

Ten or more counts support this clonotype. V gene TRBV12-3 or TRBV12-4 combines with J gene TRBJ1-1; no reliable D call. The CDR3 contains 14 residues. V shed 3 bases and J shed 1 base, with 9 bases lying between them. As DNA, the CDR3 is TGTGCCAGCAGTTTTGTCAGAAGGAACACTGAAGCTTTCTTT. It yields the protein CASSFVRRNTEAFF.

This clonotype was seen once. The rearrangement uses TRBV7-6 and TRBJ2-7, with TRBD1 matching over 7 bases. The closer fit of TRBJ2-1 to the DNA end suggests the J call may be wrong. The CDR3 runs 15 residues. Germline values: CDR1 SGHVS, CDR2 FNYEAQ. The CDR3 nucleotides read TGTGCCAGCAGCTTAGGGGGGCCAGGGGGCAATGAGCAGTTCTTC. It specifies CASSLGGPGGNEQFF.

The chain combines TRBV7-2 with TRBJ1-3, with 7 bases lining up with TRBD1. Germline-derived CDR1 and CDR2 are SGHTA and FQGNSA. CDR3 length equals 17 residues. V was pared by 6 bases and J by 0 bases, with 11 bases of the junction left unmatched. DNA of the CDR3: TGTGCCAGCAGTTTCCTCCTACAGGGGAGCTCTGGAAACACCATATATTTT. As protein: CASSFLLQGSSGNTIYF.

Only a few counts were recorded for this clonotype. The gene calls are TRBV28 and TRBJ1-1; D is undetermined. V shed 7 bases and J shed 1 base, with 10 bases lying between them. The CDR3 runs 13 residues. Looked up from germline, CDR1 is MDHEN and CDR2 is SYDVKM. The CDR3 region has the DNA TGTGCCAGCATCGTCCCAGGGAACACTGAAGCTTTCTTT. Residues: CASIVPGNTEAFF.